The source of this TCR beta chain is a study of T cell responses to AZD1222 COVID-19 vaccine (dated by TCRdb to about 2021). Background for the entire study: TCR sequencing covered 230 or so trial participants: 200 to 210 given two doses of AZD1222 and 26 given two doses of MenACWY control vaccine. Trial participants were enrolled into age subgroups of 18-55, 56-69 and 70-plus years, which contained about 150, 27 and 61 TCR-sequenced participants, respectively. What the research found in general, with its limitations: Most participants were white British and females outnumbered males, and the authors suggested that clonal diversity may have been underestimated. Conclusions about previously exposed vaccinees are limited because only five to seven AZD1222 recipients were SARS-CoV-2 seropositive at baseline. Reportedly, almost half of the unique spike-specific TCRs recognized epitopes lying outside the regions that are mutated in the B.1.351 and B.1.1.7 variants. After two AZD1222 doses, both the breadth and the depth of spike-specific TCRs were significantly higher than at day 0 and than in MenACWY recipients. In the small 56-69-year group, the increase in depth fell short of significance, most likely because of low power. No day 14 peak-response samples were available, so repertoires were characterized only after the peak T cell response. CD4 TCRs associated with the vaccine covered the entire spike protein, and the dominant responses were in regions 160-218 and 743-854.

Explained via the paper, the time point label denotes: baseline before first vaccination. According to the study, the label for this sample's treatment or condition signals: meningococcal conjugate vaccine given as trial control. Vaccinee samples came from UK trials COV001 and COV002, including a single-blind randomized controlled phase 2/3 trial of AZD1222 (ChAdOx1 nCoV-19) in healthy adults. For TCRbeta chain sequencing, PBMC samples from trial participants were taken at day 0 and at day 28 after the second dose. The CDR3 regions of human TCRbeta chains were subjected to immunosequencing. For the original study's pipeline: Repertoire TCRs were matched against a reference library of SARS-CoV-2-specific TCRs generated with the MIRA antigen-specificity platform. Breadth was defined as the fraction of unique TCRs that were SARS-CoV-2-associated. Depth was defined as the fraction of total T cells that were SARS-CoV-2-associated. Using the MIRA data, each spike-specific TCR was assigned both to the spike region to which the TCR was reactive and to a CD4 or CD8 class. Log10-transformed breadth and depth values were compared by one-way ANOVA with Sidak's multiple comparisons tests. Sourced from immuneACCESS, this table was stored by TCRdb with only in-frame sequences that have V and J called. A share of the clones is absent; for the studies checked, an unresolved V gene accounts for under half, and the remainder has no known explanation. For V, J and clone size, that table is used; D and trimming come from the DNA. Present in this sample are roughly 180,000 clones, about 90% of which were seen just once. 2.5% to 3% of the sample goes to the ten largest clones.

The CDR1 and CDR2 encoded by the germline V gene are SGHAT and FQNNGV. The junction carries 12 bases between V and J, which are trimmed by 3 bases and 1 base respectively. From the cysteine up to the phenylalanine, the CDR3 has a length of 15 residues. The entry retains the CDR3 DNA only, 45 bases that are in frame from base 1. As regards this clone: The target of this receptor is not known. One base away there is no much larger clone; base qualities are not given.

Rearrangement joined TRBV11-2 to TRBJ1-1; TRBD1 is perhaps the D gene, given 5 matching bases. The source of this sequence is an adult in good health. The sequencing used peripheral blood, collected on day 0 of MenACWY control vaccination. The DNA is TGTGCCAGCAGCTTTGCGGGGGTTGAGAACACTGAAGCTTTCTTT. Its protein product is CASSFAGVENTEAFF.